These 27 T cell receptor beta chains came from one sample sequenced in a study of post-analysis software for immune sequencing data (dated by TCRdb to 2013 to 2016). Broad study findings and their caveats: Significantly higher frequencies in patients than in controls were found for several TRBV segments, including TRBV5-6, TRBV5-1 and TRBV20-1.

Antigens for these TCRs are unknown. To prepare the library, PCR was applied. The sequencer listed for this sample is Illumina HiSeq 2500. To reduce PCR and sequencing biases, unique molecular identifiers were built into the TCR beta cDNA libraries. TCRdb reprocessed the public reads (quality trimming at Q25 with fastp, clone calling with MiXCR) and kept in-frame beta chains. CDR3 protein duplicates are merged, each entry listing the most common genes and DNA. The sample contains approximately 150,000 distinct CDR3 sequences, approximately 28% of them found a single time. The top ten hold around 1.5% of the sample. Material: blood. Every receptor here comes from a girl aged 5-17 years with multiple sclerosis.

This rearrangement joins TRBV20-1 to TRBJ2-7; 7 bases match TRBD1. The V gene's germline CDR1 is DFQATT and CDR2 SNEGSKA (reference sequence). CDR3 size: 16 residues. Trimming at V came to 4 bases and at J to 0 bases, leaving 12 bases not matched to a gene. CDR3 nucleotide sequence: TGCAGTGCTACCTATGTAGGGGGCGATTTCTCCTACGAGCAGTACTTC. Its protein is CSATYVGGDFSYEQYF.

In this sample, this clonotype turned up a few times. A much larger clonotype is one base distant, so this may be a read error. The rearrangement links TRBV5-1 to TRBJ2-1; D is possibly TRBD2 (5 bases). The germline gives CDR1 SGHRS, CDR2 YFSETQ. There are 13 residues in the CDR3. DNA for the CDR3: TGCGCCAGCAGCTTGGCTAGCTACAATGGGCAGTTCTTC. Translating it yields CASSLASYNGQFF. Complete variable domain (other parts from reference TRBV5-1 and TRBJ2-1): KAGVTQTPRYLIKTRGQQVTLSCSPISGHRSVSWYQQTPGQGLQFLFEYFSETQRNKGNFPGRFSGRQFSNSRSEMNVSTLELGDSALYLCASSLASYNGQFFGPGTRLTVL.

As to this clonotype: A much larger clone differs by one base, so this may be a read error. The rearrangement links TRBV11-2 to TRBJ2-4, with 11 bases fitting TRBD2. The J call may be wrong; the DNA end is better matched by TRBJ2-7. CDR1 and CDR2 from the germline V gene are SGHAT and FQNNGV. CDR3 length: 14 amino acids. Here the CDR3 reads CAGSYGLAGYEQYF. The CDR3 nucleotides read TGTGCCGGCAGCTACGGACTAGCGGGCTACGAGCAGTACTTC.

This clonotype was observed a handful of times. CDR3 amino acids: CASSSEGGSYEQYF. CDR3 bases: TGTGCCAGCAGCTCGGAAGGGGGTTCCTACGAGCAGTACTTC. The rearrangement uses TRBV7-9 and TRBJ2-7; TRBD1 is a possible D gene (6 bases). CDR1 SEHNR and CDR2 FQNEAQ come from the germline V gene (reference sequence). The CDR3 length is 14 residues. The germline V and J ends were trimmed by 4 bases and 1 base, with 11 bases remaining between them.

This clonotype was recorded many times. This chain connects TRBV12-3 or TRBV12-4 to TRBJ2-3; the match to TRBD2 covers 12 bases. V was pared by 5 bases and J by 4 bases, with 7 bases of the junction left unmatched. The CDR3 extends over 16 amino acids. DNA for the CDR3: TGTGCCAGCAGTAGGCCTAGCGGGAGGGCGGCAGATACGCAGTATTTT. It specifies CASSRPSGRAADTQYF.

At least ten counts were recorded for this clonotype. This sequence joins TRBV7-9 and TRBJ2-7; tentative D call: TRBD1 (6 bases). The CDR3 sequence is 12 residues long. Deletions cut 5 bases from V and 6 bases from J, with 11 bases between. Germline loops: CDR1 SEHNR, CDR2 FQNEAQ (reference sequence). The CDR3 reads CASSRTAREQYF. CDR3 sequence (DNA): TGTGCCAGCAGCCGGACAGCGCGCGAGCAGTACTTC.

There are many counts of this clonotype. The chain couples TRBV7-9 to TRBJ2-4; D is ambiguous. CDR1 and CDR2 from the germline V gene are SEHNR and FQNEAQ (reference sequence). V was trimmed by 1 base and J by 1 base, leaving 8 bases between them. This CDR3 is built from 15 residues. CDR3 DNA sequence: TGTGCCAGCAGCTTAGTAGGCATCGCCAAAAACATTCAGTACTTC. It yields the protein CASSLVGIAKNIQYF.

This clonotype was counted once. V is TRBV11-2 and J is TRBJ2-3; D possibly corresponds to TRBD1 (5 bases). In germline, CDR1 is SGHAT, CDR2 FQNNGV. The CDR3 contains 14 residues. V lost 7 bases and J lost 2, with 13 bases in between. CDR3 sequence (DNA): TGTGCCAGCAAAACAGGCGTCCTCACAGATACGCAGTATTTT. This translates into CASKTGVLTDTQYF. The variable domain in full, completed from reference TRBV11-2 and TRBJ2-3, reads EAGVAQSPRYKIIEKRQSVAFWCNPISGHATLYWYQQILGQGPKLLIQFQNNGVVDDSQLPKDRFSAERLKGVDSTLKIQPAKLEDSAVYLCASKTGVLTDTQYFGPGTRLTVL.

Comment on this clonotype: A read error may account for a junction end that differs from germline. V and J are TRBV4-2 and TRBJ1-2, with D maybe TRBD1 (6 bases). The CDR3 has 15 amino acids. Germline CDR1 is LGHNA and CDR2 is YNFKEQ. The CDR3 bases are TGTGTCAGCAGCCAAGATGGCAGGATAGGGGCAGGGGACACCTTC. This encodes CVSSQDGRIGAGDTF.

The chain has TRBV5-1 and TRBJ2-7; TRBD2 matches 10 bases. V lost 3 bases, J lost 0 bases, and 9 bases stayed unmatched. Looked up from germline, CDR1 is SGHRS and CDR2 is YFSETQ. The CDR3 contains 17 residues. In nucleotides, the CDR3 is TGCGCCAGCAGCTGGGAAGGGACTAGCGCCTTCTCCTACGAGCAGTACTTC. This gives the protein CASSWEGTSAFSYEQYF.

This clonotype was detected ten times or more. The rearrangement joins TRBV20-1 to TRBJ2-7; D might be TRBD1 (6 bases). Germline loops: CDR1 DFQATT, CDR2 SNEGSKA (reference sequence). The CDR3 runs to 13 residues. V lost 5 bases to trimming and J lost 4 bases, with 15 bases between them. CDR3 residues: CSAGDIEKYEQYF. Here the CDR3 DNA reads TGCAGTGCTGGGGACATAGAAAAGTACGAGCAGTACTTC.

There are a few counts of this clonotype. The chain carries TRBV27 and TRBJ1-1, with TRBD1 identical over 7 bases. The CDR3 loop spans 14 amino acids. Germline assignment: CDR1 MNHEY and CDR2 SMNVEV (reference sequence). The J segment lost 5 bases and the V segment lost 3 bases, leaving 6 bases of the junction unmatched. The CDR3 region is CASSFQGEGTEAFF. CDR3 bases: TGTGCCAGCAGTTTTCAGGGGGAAGGAACTGAAGCTTTCTTT.

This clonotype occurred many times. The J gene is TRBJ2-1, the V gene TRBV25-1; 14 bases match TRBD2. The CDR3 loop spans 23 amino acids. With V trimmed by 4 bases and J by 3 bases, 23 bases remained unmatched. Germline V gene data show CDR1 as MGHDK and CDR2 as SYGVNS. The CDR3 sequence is CASSGGRERDRVTSGRVYNEQFF. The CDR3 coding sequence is TGTGCCAGCAGTGGGGGGCGGGAACGGGACAGGGTGACTAGCGGGAGGGTCTACAATGAGCAGTTCTTC.

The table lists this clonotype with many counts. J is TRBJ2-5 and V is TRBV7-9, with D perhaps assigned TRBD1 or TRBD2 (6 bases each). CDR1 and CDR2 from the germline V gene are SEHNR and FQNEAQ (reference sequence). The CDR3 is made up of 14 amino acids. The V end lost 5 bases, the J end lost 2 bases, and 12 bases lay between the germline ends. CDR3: CASSPVGGQETQYF. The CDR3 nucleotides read TGTGCCAGCAGCCCGGTAGGGGGGCAAGAGACCCAGTACTTC.

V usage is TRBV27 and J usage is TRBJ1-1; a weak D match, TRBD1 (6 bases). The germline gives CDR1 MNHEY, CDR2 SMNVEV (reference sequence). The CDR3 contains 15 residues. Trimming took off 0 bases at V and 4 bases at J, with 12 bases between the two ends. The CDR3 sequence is CASSLSTGGGTEAFF. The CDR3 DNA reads TGTGCCAGCAGTTTATCGACAGGCGGAGGCACTGAAGCTTTCTTT.

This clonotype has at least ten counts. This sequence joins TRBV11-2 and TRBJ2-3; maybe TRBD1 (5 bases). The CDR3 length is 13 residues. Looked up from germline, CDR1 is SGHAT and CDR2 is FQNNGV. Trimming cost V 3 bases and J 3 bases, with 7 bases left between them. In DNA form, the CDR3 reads TGTGCCAGCAGCTTGGCAGGGACAGATACGCAGTATTTT. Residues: CASSLAGTDTQYF.

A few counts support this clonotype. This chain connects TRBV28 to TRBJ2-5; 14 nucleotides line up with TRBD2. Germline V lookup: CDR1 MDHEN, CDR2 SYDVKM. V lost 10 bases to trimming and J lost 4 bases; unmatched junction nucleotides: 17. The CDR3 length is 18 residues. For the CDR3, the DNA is TGTGCCATCACAACCGGACTAGCGGGAGGTATTACGCCAGAGACCCAGTACTTC. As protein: CAITTGLAGGITPETQYF.

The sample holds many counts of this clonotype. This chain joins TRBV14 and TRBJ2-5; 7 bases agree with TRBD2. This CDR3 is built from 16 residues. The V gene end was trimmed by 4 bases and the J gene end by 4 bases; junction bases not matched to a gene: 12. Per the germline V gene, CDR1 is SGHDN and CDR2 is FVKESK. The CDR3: CASSPGRAGSGETQYF. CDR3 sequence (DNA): TGTGCCAGCAGCCCGGGGAGAGCGGGAAGTGGAGAGACCCAGTACTTC.

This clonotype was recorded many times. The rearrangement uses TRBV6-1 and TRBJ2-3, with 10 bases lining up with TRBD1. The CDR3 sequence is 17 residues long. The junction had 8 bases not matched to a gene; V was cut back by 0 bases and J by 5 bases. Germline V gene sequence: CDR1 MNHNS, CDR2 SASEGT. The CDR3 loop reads CASSEASGTGAEDTQYF. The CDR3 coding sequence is TGTGCCAGCAGTGAAGCGAGCGGGACAGGGGCAGAAGATACGCAGTATTTT.

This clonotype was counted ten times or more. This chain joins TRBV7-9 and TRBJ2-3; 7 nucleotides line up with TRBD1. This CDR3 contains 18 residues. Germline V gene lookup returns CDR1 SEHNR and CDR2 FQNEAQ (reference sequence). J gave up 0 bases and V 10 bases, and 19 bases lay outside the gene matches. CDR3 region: CATRSGTAFSRSTDTQYF. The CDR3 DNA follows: TGTGCCACTCGGTCCGGGACAGCGTTCTCAAGGAGCACAGATACGCAGTATTTT.

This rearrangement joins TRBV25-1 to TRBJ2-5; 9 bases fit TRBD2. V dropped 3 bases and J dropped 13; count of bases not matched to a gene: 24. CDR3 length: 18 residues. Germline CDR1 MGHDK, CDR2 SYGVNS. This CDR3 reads CASSDGSGRASGYNERYF. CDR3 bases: TGTGCCAGCAGTGACGGTAGCGGGAGAGCTTCGGGATACAATGAGCGGTACTTC.

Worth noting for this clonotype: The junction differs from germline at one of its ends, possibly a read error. In DNA form, the CDR3 reads TGCGCCAGCAGCTTGGGACCGAACTCCTACGAGCAGTACTTC. Its translation: CASSLGPNSYEQYF. The chain employs TRBV11-2 and TRBJ2-4, with D tentatively TRBD1 or TRBD2 (5 bases each). The J call could be wrong; TRBJ2-7 is a better fit for the DNA end. Germline V gene lookup returns CDR1 SGHAT and CDR2 FQNNGV. The CDR3 contains 14 residues.

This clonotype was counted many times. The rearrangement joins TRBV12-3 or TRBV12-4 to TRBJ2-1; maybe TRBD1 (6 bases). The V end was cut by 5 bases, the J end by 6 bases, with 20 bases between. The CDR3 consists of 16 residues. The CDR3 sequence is CASSPKGGAGVNEQFF. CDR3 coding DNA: TGTGCCAGCAGTCCAAAGGGTGGGGCAGGGGTCAATGAGCAGTTCTTC.

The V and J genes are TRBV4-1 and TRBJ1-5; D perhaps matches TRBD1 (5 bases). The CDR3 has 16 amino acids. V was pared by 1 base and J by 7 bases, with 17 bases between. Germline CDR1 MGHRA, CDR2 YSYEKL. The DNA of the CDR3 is TGCGCCAGCAGCCAAGTAAATCTCGTCGGGGGGCAGCCCCAGCATTTT. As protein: CASSQVNLVGGQPQHF.

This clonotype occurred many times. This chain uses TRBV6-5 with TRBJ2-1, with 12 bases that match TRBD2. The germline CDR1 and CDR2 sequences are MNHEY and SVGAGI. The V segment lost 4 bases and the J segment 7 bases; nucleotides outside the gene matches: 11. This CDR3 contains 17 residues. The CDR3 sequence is CASSSPSGRAGENEQFF. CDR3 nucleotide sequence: TGTGCCAGCAGTTCCCCTAGCGGGAGGGCTGGGGAGAATGAGCAGTTCTTC.

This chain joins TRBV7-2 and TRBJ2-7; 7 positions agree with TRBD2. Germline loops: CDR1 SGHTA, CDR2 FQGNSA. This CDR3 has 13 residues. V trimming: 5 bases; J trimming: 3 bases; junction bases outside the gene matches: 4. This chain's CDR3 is CASSRDYFYEQYF. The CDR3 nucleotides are TGTGCCAGCAGCAGGGACTACTTCTACGAGCAGTACTTC.

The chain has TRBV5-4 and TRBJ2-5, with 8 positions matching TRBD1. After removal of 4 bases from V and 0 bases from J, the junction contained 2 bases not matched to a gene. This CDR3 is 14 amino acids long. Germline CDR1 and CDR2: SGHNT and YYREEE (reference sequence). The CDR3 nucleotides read TGTGCCAGCAGCACGGACAGGGACCAAGAGACCCAGTACTTC. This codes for CASSTDRDQETQYF.